Listed below are T cell receptor beta chains from one sample, sequenced in a study of tumor-infiltrating lymphocytes in oesophageal squamous cell carcinoma. TCRdb fed the PCR reads into MiXCR, producing one record per CDR3 protein. The data contain about 2,500 distinct CDR3 sequences, more than 13% of them seen just once; the ten biggest clones take up 25% to 30%. Material for sequencing was esophageal tumor tissue. Receptors originate from a male donor with esophageal squamous cell carcinoma. The CDR3 runs from the conserved cysteine through the conserved F or W. The order of the fields is clone size, J gene, V gene, D gene, CDR3 DNA, CDR3 protein. A D gene is named only where the DNA matches it firmly. Some rows mark clone size as missing; the rest say once, few, many or name a class of expanded clone.

many TRBJ1-1 TRBV6-1 . TGTGCCAGCAGCCACAGACACCTCACTGAAGCTTTCTTT CASSHRHLTEAFF
few TRBJ1-2 TRBV20-1 TRBD1 TGCAGTGCGGGAGAACAGGGGTATGGCTACACCTTC CSAGEQGYGYTF
many TRBJ2-7 TRBV5-1 TRBD2 TGCGCCAGCAGCAACCGGGATGAGAGCGGGAGCTACGAGCAGTACTTC CASSNRDESGSYEQYF
many TRBJ1-1 TRBV6-6 TRBD1 TGTGCCAGCAGTTACTTCGGGACAGGGAACACTGAAGCTTTCTTT CASSYFGTGNTEAFF
large TRBJ2-7 TRBV7-8 . TGTGCCAGCAGCCCGAAGGGATACCCCCTACACGAATCCTACGAGCAGTACTTC CASSPKGYPLHESYEQYF
medium-sized TRBJ1-2 TRBV6-6 . TGTGCCAGCAGTTATTTACAGCCCCCCTATGGCTACACCTTC CASSYLQPPYGYTF
many TRBJ1-5 TRBV7-9 . TGTGCCAGCAATGTGGGAGGAAGCAATCAGCCCCAGCATTTT CASNVGGSNQPQHF
. TRBJ2-5 TRBV12-3/TRBV12-4 . TGTGCCAGCAGTTCGGGGGGGACAGGGGAGACCCAGTACTTC CASSSGGTGETQYF
many TRBJ2-7 TRBV27 TRBD1 TGTGCCAGCAGTTTCAGCAGGGGGTATCACGAGCAGTACTTC CASSFSRGYHEQYF
. TRBJ2-1 TRBV20-1 . TGCAGTGCGCCCACCGGGGGTAGCTACAATGAGCAGTTCTTC CSAPTGGSYNEQFF
many TRBJ2-7 TRBV19 TRBD2 TGTGCCAGTAGCCGGGAGTCGGGGGGAACCTACGAGCAGTACTTC CASSRESGGTYEQYF
many TRBJ1-2 TRBV6-1 . TGTGCCAGCAGTGAAGCTATCCGTAACTATGGCTACACCTTC CASSEAIRNYGYTF
medium-sized TRBJ1-3 TRBV6-1 . TGTGCCAGCACTGAGGGGGGATCTGGAAACACCATATATTTT CASTEGGSGNTIYF
medium-sized TRBJ1-3 TRBV7-9 . TGTGCCAGCAGCTTAGTGGCCACCGCTAGCAGCTCTGGAAACACCATATATTTT CASSLVATASSSGNTIYF
many TRBJ1-2 TRBV19 TRBD1 TGTGCCAGTAGTATAGGGGGACAGGGATTTGGCTACACCTTC CASSIGGQGFGYTF
. TRBJ2-7 TRBV5-5 . TGTGCCAGCATCCCCTGGGCAGGCCCCTACGAGCAGTACTTC CASIPWAGPYEQYF
. TRBJ1-1 TRBV19 . TGTGCCAGTATGTACAGCTACACTGAAGCTTTCTTT CASMYSYTEAFF
many TRBJ2-3 TRBV27 . TGTGCCAGCAGTTTCCTAAGCGAGTACACAGATACGCAGTATTTT CASSFLSEYTDTQYF
medium-sized TRBJ2-5 TRBV5-6 TRBD2 TGTGCCAGCAGCTTGGGTCCTAGCGGTATGCAAGAGACCCAGTACTTC CASSLGPSGMQETQYF
. TRBJ2-1 TRBV5-1 TRBD2 TGCGCCAGCAGCCGGGGACTAGCGGGGGGGCGCGAGCAGTTCTTC CASSRGLAGGREQFF
few TRBJ1-5 TRBV19 . TGTGCCAGTAATCCTGAGGCAGGGGATAGCAATCAGCCCCAGCATTTT CASNPEAGDSNQPQHF
few TRBJ2-3 TRBV4-1 TRBD2 TGCGCCAGCAGCCAAGATCATAGCGGGGGATATAGGGGTACGCAGTATTTT CASSQDHSGGYRGTQYF
many TRBJ2-3 TRBV5-4 TRBD2 TGTGCCAGCAGCTTTTCGGGGGGGCGAAGGCTAGGCACAGATACGCAGTATTTT CASSFSGGRRLGTDTQYF
many TRBJ2-7 TRBV28 TRBD1 TGTGCCAGCAGACCCCTAATCCGGGACAGAGCCTACGAGCAGTACTTC CASRPLIRDRAYEQYF
. TRBJ1-1 TRBV7-2 . TGTGCCAGCAGGGGCTCGGACAGACTGAACACTGAAGCTTTCTTT CASRGSDRLNTEAFF
medium-sized TRBJ2-7 TRBV11-3 . TGTGCCAGCAGCTTAGCCCTGGGGGGGCTTTACGAGCAGTACTTC CASSLALGGLYEQYF
large TRBJ2-5 TRBV7-8 TRBD1 TGTGCCAGCAGCTTAAAAATACCGGACAGGCGTAGGAAGACCCAGTACTTC CASSLKIPDRRRKTQYF
medium-sized TRBJ2-1 TRBV19 TRBD1 TGTGCCAGTAGTATGGGGGGCGGGACAGGGTCTAATCGGGAGTTCTTC CASSMGGGTGSNREFF
few TRBJ1-2 TRBV4-1 . TGCGCCAGCAGCCACCTGCGGGGTGGCAGAAACTATGGCTACACCTTC CASSHLRGGRNYGYTF
medium-sized TRBJ1-5 TRBV6-6 . TGTGCCAGCAGTTACTCGTGGTCGTCCTCCAGCAATCAGCCCCAGCATTTT CASSYSWSSSSNQPQHF
many TRBJ2-7 TRBV5-1 . TGCGCCAGCAGCTGGGGCTACGAGCAGTACTTC CASSWGYEQYF
few TRBJ2-3 TRBV21-1 . TGTGCCAGCAGCCACCAAAGCGTTTCGGCCCCGGGTCGGGGAGGGAGAGATACGCAGTATTTT CASSHQSVSAPGRGGRDTQYF
many TRBJ1-1 TRBV6-1 . TGTGCCAGCAGTCTAATGAACACTGAAGCTTTCTTT CASSLMNTEAFF
. TRBJ2-1 TRBV6-1 . TGTGCCAGCGTTGCAGACCTATACGATGAGCAGTTCTTC CASVADLYDEQFF
medium-sized TRBJ1-5 TRBV6-6 . TGTGCCAGCAGTTACGGGGGGCCGGGGCAGCCCCAGCATTTT CASSYGGPGQPQHF
large TRBJ2-1 TRBV7-9 TRBD2 TGTGCCAGCAGCGTAACGGGACTAGCGGGGGGGAATGAGCAGTTCTTC CASSVTGLAGGNEQFF
many TRBJ2-5 TRBV2 TRBD2 TGTGCCAGCAGTGACGGCGGGGGGGCAGGTGAGACCCAGTACTTC CASSDGGGAGETQYF
few TRBJ2-6 TRBV27 . TGTGCCAGCAGTTTAACCGGGACTTTC CASSLTGTF
many TRBJ2-7 TRBV24-1 . TGTGCCACCGCGGACCGCTACGAGCAGTACTTC CATADRYEQYF
many TRBJ2-7 TRBV20-1 . TGCAGTGCTAGAAGGTCCCACTTCTCCTACGAGCAGTACTTC CSARRSHFSYEQYF
medium-sized TRBJ2-2 TRBV12-3/TRBV12-4 . TGTGCCAGCAGTTTATTGGGGGCTGGGGAGCTGTTTTTT CASSLLGAGELFF
many TRBJ2-3 TRBV19 . TGTGCCAGTAGTAGGTCGGGGGCCACAGATACGCAGTATTTT CASSRSGATDTQYF
few TRBJ2-5 TRBV7-2 . TGTGCCAGCAGCCCGGGCCCCCTGTCCGGGGGAGAGGGGGCAGGAGAGACCCAGTACTTC CASSPGPLSGGEGAGETQYF
. TRBJ1-5 TRBV11-1 TRBD1 TGTGCCGGCAGCAGGAGACAGGGGGATCAGCCCCAGCATTTT CAGSRRQGDQPQHF
. TRBJ2-6 TRBV7-2 . TGTGCCAGCAGCTCCCTCTTTAGGGCAGCCACCAGCAGCGAGAGCGCAGGGTTCAGTGAGGTGTACTTC CASSSLFRAATSSESAGFSEVYF
many TRBJ1-1 TRBV28 . TGTGCCAGCAGGAGGGTGGCCGAAGCTTTCTTT CASRRVAEAFF
many TRBJ1-3 TRBV7-2 . TGTGCCAGCAGCTTAGAGTGGGATTCCACCATATATTTT CASSLEWDSTIYF
large TRBJ2-3 TRBV7-2 . TGTGCCAGCAGCTTATATCAAGGGGCGCAGTATTTT CASSLYQGAQYF
many TRBJ2-2 TRBV11-3 . TGTGCCAGCAGCCGAGGTGGGGTAGGGGACACCGGGGAGCTGTTTTTT CASSRGGVGDTGELFF
. TRBJ1-4 TRBV5-8 . TGTGCCAGCAATTGGGGGCAGGGAGGAAAACTGTTTTTT CASNWGQGGKLFF
large TRBJ2-7 TRBV7-2 TRBD2 TGTGCCAGCAGCTTACGAGGGCGGGGGGCGCCCGTTGCCTACGAGCAGTACTTC CASSLRGRGAPVAYEQYF
medium-sized TRBJ1-4 TRBV7-9 . TGTGCCAGCAGCTTAGGCCTTAGTAGTGAAAAACTGTTTTTT CASSLGLSSEKLFF
. TRBJ2-3 TRBV7-2 TRBD2 TGTGCCAGCAGCCGTCGCGGGGGGTTTACAGATACGCAGTATTTT CASSRRGGFTDTQYF